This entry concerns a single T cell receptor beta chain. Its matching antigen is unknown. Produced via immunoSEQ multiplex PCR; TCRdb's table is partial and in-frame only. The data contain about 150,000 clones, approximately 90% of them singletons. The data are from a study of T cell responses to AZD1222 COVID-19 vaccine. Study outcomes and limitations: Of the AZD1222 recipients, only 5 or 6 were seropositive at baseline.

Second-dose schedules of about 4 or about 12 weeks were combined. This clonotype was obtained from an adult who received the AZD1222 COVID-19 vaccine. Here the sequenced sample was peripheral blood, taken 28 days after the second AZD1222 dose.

DNA for the CDR3: TGTGCCACCAAGAGAGGACTCGAGCAGTACTTC. It specifies CATKRGLEQYF. This chain connects TRBV6-5 to TRBJ2-7, with a weak D call TRBD2 (5 bases). Trimming pared 10 bases from V and 6 bases from J, leaving 13 bases between. This CDR3 has 11 amino acids. Germline values: CDR1 MNHEY, CDR2 SVGAGI.